The clone carrying this T cell receptor beta chain was picked up a small number of times. From the PCR reads, TCRdb called clonotypes with MiXCR, one entry per CDR3 protein. The sample comprises approximately 18,000 distinct CDR3 sequences, 40% to 55% of which are singletons, and 20% to 25% rests with the top ten. The data were obtained in a study of tumor-infiltrating lymphocytes in oesophageal squamous cell carcinoma. Sequencing input: esophageal tumor tissue. The clonotype comes from a male donor with esophageal squamous cell carcinoma.

DNA for the CDR3: TGTGCCAGCAAAGGGAGGGCCTCCTACAATGAGCAGTTCTTC. Amino acids: CASKGRASYNEQFF. The chain employs TRBV7-9 and TRBJ2-1; 7 nucleotides line up with TRBD2. The CDR3 is made up of 14 amino acids. CDR1 and CDR2 (germline): SEHNR, FQNEAQ (reference sequence). J lost 0 bases, V lost 7 bases, and 3 bases had no gene match.